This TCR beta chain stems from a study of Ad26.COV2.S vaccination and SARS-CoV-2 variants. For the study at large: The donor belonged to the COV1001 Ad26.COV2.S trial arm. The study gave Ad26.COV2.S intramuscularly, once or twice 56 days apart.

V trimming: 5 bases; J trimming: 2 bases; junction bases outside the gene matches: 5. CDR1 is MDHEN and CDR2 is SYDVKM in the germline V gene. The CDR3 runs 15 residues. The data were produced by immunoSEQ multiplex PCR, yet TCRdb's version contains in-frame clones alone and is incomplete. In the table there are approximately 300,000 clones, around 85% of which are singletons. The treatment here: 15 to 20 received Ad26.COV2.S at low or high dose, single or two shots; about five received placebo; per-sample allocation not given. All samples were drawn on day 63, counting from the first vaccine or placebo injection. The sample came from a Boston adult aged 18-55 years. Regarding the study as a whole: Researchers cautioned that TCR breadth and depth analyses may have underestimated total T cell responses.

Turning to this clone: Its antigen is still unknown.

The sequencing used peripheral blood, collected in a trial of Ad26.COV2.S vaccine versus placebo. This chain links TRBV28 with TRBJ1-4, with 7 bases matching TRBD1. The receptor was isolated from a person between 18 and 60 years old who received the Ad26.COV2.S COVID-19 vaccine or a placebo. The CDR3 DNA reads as TGTGCCAGCAGTCCGCCGGGACAGACTAATGAAAAACTGTTTTTT. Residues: CASSPPGQTNEKLFF. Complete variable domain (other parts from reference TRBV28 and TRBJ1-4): DVKVTQSSRYLVKRTGEKVFLECVQDMDHENMFWYRQDPGLGLRLIYFSYDVKMKEKGDIPEGYSVSREKKERFSLILESASTNQTSMYLCASSPPGQTNEKLFFGSGTQLSVL.